The rows below give T cell receptor beta chains drawn from one sample of a study of follicular helper T cells after annual influenza vaccination. Method: immunoSEQ multiplex PCR; TCRdb's copy keeps in-frame clones and lacks some. The table has approximately 9,800 clones, around four fifths seen once. Sequencing was performed on CXCR5- memory CD4+ T cells sorted from blood, taken 7 days after influenza vaccination. The receptors were gathered from an adult who received the influenza vaccine. Both conserved end residues are part of each CDR3. The order of the fields is J gene, D gene, CDR3 length, V gene, clone size, CDR3 protein, CDR3 DNA. The D gene is left open where the match is weak. Expanded clones are given a class, and other clones once, few, many or no size at all.

TRBJ1-4 | NA | 14 | TRBV2 | few | CASSVGQRGEKLFF | TGTGCCAGCAGTGTGGGTCAGAGGGGTGAAAAACTGTTTTTT
TRBJ2-5 | NA | 11 | TRBV20-1 | NA | CSAQEMETQYF | TGCAGTGCTCAGGAGATGGAGACCCAGTACTTC
TRBJ2-5 | TRBD1 | 15 | TRBV4-3 | NA | CASSGTGNDGETQYF | TGCGCCAGCAGCGGGACAGGGAATGATGGAGAGACCCAGTACTTC
TRBJ2-5 | NA | 14 | TRBV6-5 | NA | CASSYSPNTETQYF | TGTGCCAGCAGTTATAGCCCCAATACGGAGACCCAGTACTTC
TRBJ2-3 | NA | 12 | TRBV5-1 | NA | CASSLAGDTQYF | TGCGCCAGCAGCTTGGCCGGCGATACGCAGTATTTT
TRBJ2-1 | TRBD2 | 16 | TRBV7-3 | NA | CASSARLAGSYNEQFF | TGTGCCAGCAGCGCCCGACTAGCCGGGTCCTACAATGAGCAGTTCTTC
TRBJ2-5 | NA | 12 | TRBV29-1 | NA | CSVNGGQETQYF | TGCAGCGTTAATGGGGGCCAAGAGACCCAGTACTTC
TRBJ1-1 | NA | 14 | TRBV6-5 | NA | CASSPQASGTEAFF | TGTGCCAGCAGTCCCCAGGCCAGTGGCACTGAAGCTTTCTTT
TRBJ2-5 | NA | 13 | TRBV5-4 | NA | CASSRDTIETQYF | TGTGCCAGCAGCCGGGACACCATAGAGACCCAGTACTTC
TRBJ1-2 | NA | 13 | TRBV6-5 | NA | CASSYLNVDGYTF | TGTGCCAGCAGTTACTTAAACGTCGATGGCTACACCTTC
TRBJ1-5 | NA | 15 | TRBV5-1 | NA | CASSLTQGNNQPQHF | TGCGCCAGCAGCTTGACCCAGGGAAACAATCAGCCCCAGCATTTT
TRBJ2-1 | NA | 17 | TRBV10-1 | NA | CARKGLSPSASYNEQFF | TGCGCCAGAAAGGGACTTTCTCCCTCGGCATCCTACAATGAGCAGTTCTTC
TRBJ1-6 | NA | 15 | TRBV4-1 | NA | CASSPWTDPNSPLHF | TGCGCCAGCAGCCCCTGGACAGATCCCAATTCACCCCTCCACTTT
TRBJ2-4 | TRBD1 | 14 | TRBV6-5 | NA | CASSPGQGAVIQYF | TGTGCCAGCAGTCCGGGACAGGGGGCTGTCATTCAGTACTTC
TRBJ2-2 | NA | 15 | TRBV6-5 | NA | CASRLRDTYTGELFF | TGTGCCAGTCGACTCCGGGACACTTACACCGGGGAGCTGTTTTTT
TRBJ1-1 | NA | 10 | TRBV6-5 | NA | CASSYPPRFF | TGTGCCAGCAGTTACCCCCCACGCTTCTTT
TRBJ1-5 | NA | 16 | TRBV19 | NA | CASSINPRGGNQPQHF | TGTGCCAGTAGTATAAATCCAAGGGGGGGCAATCAGCCCCAGCATTTT
TRBJ1-1 | TRBD1 | 14 | TRBV29-1 | NA | CSVGTGHMNTEAFF | TGCAGCGTCGGGACAGGACATATGAACACTGAAGCTTTCTTT
TRBJ2-7 | TRBD1 | 15 | TRBV27 | NA | CASSQYGTGSGEQYF | TGTGCCAGCAGTCAATACGGGACAGGGTCAGGAGAGCAGTACTTC
TRBJ2-1 | TRBD1 | 13 | TRBV30 | NA | CAGVGQGNNEQFF | TGTGCCGGCGTAGGACAGGGAAACAATGAGCAGTTCTTC
TRBJ2-1 | NA | 14 | TRBV5-4 | NA | CASRDWGSYNEQFF | TGTGCCAGCAGGGACTGGGGGTCCTACAATGAGCAGTTCTTC